A single sample is the source of the 18 T cell receptor beta chains below, sequenced in a study of identifying expanded T cells in peripheral blood. Only in-frame clones appear in the TCRdb table, and some are missing; sequencing was by immunoSEQ multiplex PCR. The data show 90,000 or so clones, 70% to 90% seen once. The sequencing sample was made of blood. Every receptor here comes from a person aged 18 to 75 in good health.

The count of this clone is one. The chain is built from TRBV4-2 and TRBJ1-2, with 9 bases lining up with TRBD1. The CDR3 is 15 residues long. V trimming: 3 bases; J trimming: 4 bases; junction bases outside the gene matches: 6. In germline, CDR1 is LGHNA, CDR2 YNFKEQ. CDR3 coding DNA: TGTGCCAGCAGCCACGACAGGGGGATAACCTATGGCTACACCTTC. It specifies CASSHDRGITYGYTF.

The gene calls are TRBV4-1 and TRBJ1-2; D gene unclear. V lost 0 bases to trimming and J lost 13 bases, with 9 bases between them. The CDR3 contains 11 residues. CDR1 is MGHRA, CDR2 YSYEKL, per germline. The CDR3, as DNA: TGCGCCAGCAGCCAAGAAAGGGAGCTCACCTTC. Translation gives CASSQERELTF.

The rearrangement uses TRBV5-8 and TRBJ2-7; perhaps TRBD2 as D (5 bases). Germline values: CDR1 SGHTS, CDR2 YDEGEE. Deletions cut 4 bases from V and 7 bases from J, with 15 bases between. The CDR3 covers 13 residues. CDR3 protein: CASSLTPSREQYF. CDR3 DNA: TGTGCCAGCAGCCTCACCCCTAGCAGGGAGCAGTACTTC.

The chain uses TRBV6-6 and TRBJ1-6; the D gene is possibly TRBD1 (5 bases). In germline, CDR1 is MNHNY, CDR2 SVGAGI (reference sequence). The CDR3 sequence is 15 residues long. The ends were cut back, 0 bases at V and 5 bases at J, with 8 bases in the middle. CDR3 sequence (DNA): TGTGCCAGCAGTTACTCGACAGAAAATAATTCACCCCTCCACTTT. Protein product: CASSYSTENNSPLHF.

The chain is built from TRBV18 and TRBJ1-1; unclear D gene. The germline CDR1 and CDR2 sequences are KGHSH and LQKENI. This CDR3 is built from 15 residues. V lost 2 bases and J 0 bases, leaving 10 bases between the germline ends. CDR3 protein: CASSPGRQLNTEAFF. CDR3 DNA: TGTGCCAGCTCACCAGGCCGGCAGTTGAACACTGAAGCTTTCTTT. Full variable domain (rest looked up from reference TRBV18 and TRBJ1-1): NAGVMQNPRHLVRRRGQEARLRCSPMKGHSHVYWYRQLPEEGLKFMVYLQKENIIDESGMPKERFSAEFPKEGPSILRIQQVVRGDSAAYFCASSPGRQLNTEAFFGQGTRLTVV.

The CDR3 reads CAMGLNEQFF. The DNA for the CDR3 is TGTGCCATGGGGTTGAATGAGCAGTTCTTC. The rearrangement links TRBV10-3 to TRBJ2-1; D remains unclear. Germline CDR1 and CDR2: ENHRY and SYGVKD. Trimming stripped 9 bases from V and 7 bases from J, with 7 bases between. CDR3 length equals 10 residues.

J is TRBJ2-7 and V is TRBV5-1; TRBD2 matches 9 bases. Germline lookup yields CDR1 SGHRS and CDR2 YFSETQ. The V gene end was trimmed by 0 bases and the J gene end by 2 bases; junction bases not matched to a gene: 0. The CDR3 totals 14 residues. CDR3 DNA sequence: TGCGCCAGCAGCTTGGCTAGCGGGGCCTACGAGCAGTACTTC. Its translation: CASSLASGAYEQYF.

This sequence joins TRBV7-9 and TRBJ1-6; the D gene is possibly TRBD1 (5 bases). This CDR3 region has 18 residues. CDR1 and CDR2 from the germline V gene are SEHNR and FQNEAQ (reference sequence). V shed 5 bases and J shed 5 bases, with 22 bases lying between them. This CDR3 reads CASSRGFQGEVNNSPLHF. DNA for the CDR3: TGTGCCAGCAGCCGAGGGTTCCAGGGCGAAGTAAATAATTCACCCCTCCACTTT.

CDR3 loop: CASSPARGNAGGLYNEQFF. The CDR3 bases are TGTGCCAGCAGCCCCGCGCGGGGGAATGCGGGGGGCTTGTACAATGAGCAGTTCTTC. V usage is TRBV5-4 and J usage is TRBJ2-1; TRBD2 matches at 8 bases. Germline V gene lookup returns CDR1 SGHNT and CDR2 YYREEE (reference sequence). CDR3 length: 19 amino acids. Losses at the gene ends were 4 bases for V and 4 bases for J; bases not matched to a gene: 19.

The chain recombines TRBV19 with TRBJ1-2, with 7 bases that match TRBD1. The CDR3 totals 14 residues. Germline V gene lookup returns CDR1 LNHDA and CDR2 SQIVND (reference sequence). Trimming removed 3 bases from V and 4 bases from J; junction bases left unmatched: 5. The CDR3 sequence is CASSIQGDGYGYTF. For the CDR3, the DNA is TGTGCCAGTAGTATCCAGGGGGATGGCTATGGCTACACCTTC.

This chain uses TRBV30 with TRBJ1-2; TRBD1 matches at 9 bases. With V trimmed by 4 bases and J by 1 base, 7 bases remained unmatched. The CDR3 consists of 15 residues. CDR1 is GTSNPN, CDR2 SVGIG, per germline (reference sequence). The DNA of the CDR3 is TGTGCCTGGACCAAACAGGGGGCGGGTAACTATGGCTACACCTTC. Protein product: CAWTKQGAGNYGYTF.

J is TRBJ1-6 and V is TRBV13; D may be TRBD1 (5 bases). V was clipped by 7 bases and J by 7 bases, with 23 bases between them. The CDR3 covers 17 residues. Germline V gene data show CDR1 as PRHDT and CDR2 as FYEKMQ (reference sequence). The CDR3 spells CASTRLEIRDRNSPLHF. For the CDR3, the DNA is TGTGCCAGCACCAGACTAGAAATCAGGGATAGGAATTCACCCCTCCACTTT.

The rearrangement links TRBV1 to TRBJ2-7; the table's TRBD1 call for D was not verified on the DNA. TRBV1 counts as a pseudogene. This CDR3 is built from 14 residues. CDR3 loop: CTRKDRGRENEQYF. The CDR3 coding sequence is TGCACCAGAAAAGACAGGGGGCGAGAAAACGAGCAGTACTTC.

V gene TRBV4-2 combines with J gene TRBJ1-1; D might be TRBD1 (5 bases). Germline loops: CDR1 LGHNA, CDR2 YNFKEQ. The CDR3 runs 14 residues. V lost 1 base and J 4 bases, leaving 10 bases between the germline ends. The DNA of the CDR3 is TGTGCCAGCAGCCAAGCCCGGGGGGGCACTGAAGCTTTCTTT. Amino acid sequence: CASSQARGGTEAFF.

The chain uses TRBV14 and TRBJ2-3, with D possibly being TRBD1 (5 bases). Germline-derived CDR1 and CDR2 are SGHDN and FVKESK. Trimming took off 2 bases at V and 5 bases at J, with 11 bases between the two ends. This CDR3 spans 14 amino acids. The CDR3 region is CASSQTVQGDTQYF. The DNA for the CDR3 is TGTGCCAGCAGCCAAACTGTGCAGGGAGATACGCAGTATTTT.

The chain recombines TRBV7-9 with TRBJ2-7, with 10 bases fitting TRBD1. Trimming cost V 5 bases and J 4 bases; bases outside gene matches: 8. This CDR3 has 15 amino acids. Germline CDR1 and CDR2: SEHNR and FQNEAQ (reference sequence). CDR3 in amino acids: CASSPWTGGGYEQYF. The CDR3 region has the DNA TGTGCCAGCAGCCCCTGGACAGGGGGGGGTTACGAGCAGTACTTC. Full variable domain (rest looked up from reference TRBV7-9 and TRBJ2-7): DTGVSQNPRHKITKRGQNVTFRCDPISEHNRLYWYRQTLGQGPEFLTYFQNEAQLEKSRLLSDRFSAERPKGSFSTLEIQRTEQGDSAMYLCASSPWTGGGYEQYFGPGTRLTVT.

This clone is a singleton in its sample. The chain uses TRBV27 and TRBJ2-1; either TRBD1 or TRBD2 may fit D (7 bases each). The ends were cut back, 7 bases at V and 4 bases at J, with 17 bases in the middle. The germline V gene has CDR1 MNHEY and CDR2 SMNVEV (reference sequence). CDR3 size: 15 residues. CDR3: CASTRGGGGYNEQFF. Here the CDR3 DNA reads TGTGCCAGCACCCGAGGGGGCGGGGGTTACAATGAGCAGTTCTTC.

For the CDR3, the DNA is TGTGCCAGCAGTTACTCTACTAGCTCCTACAATGAGCAGTTCTTC. Protein: CASSYSTSSYNEQFF. The chain is built from TRBV6-5 and TRBJ2-1; the D gene is possibly TRBD2 (5 bases). With 0 bases removed from V and 0 bases from J, the gap between germline ends came to 6 bases. The germline V gene has CDR1 MNHEY and CDR2 SVGAGI. There are 15 residues in the CDR3.